Shown below are 30 T cell receptor beta chains from a single sample sequenced in a study of tumor and adjacent non-tumor tissue in lung cancer (dated by TCRdb to 2017 to 2018). Library preparation employed multiplex PCR. Sequencer: Illumina HiSeq 2500. Following protocols modified from ARM-PCR, the researchers constructed TCRbeta libraries through three rounds of nested PCR with primers (Table S4). Through fastp at Q25 and MiXCR, TCRdb rebuilt clones from the public reads, retaining in-frame beta chains. For every CDR3 protein sequence, its rows merge into one entry that carries the most common genes and DNA. The sample table shows 100,000 to 150,000 distinct CDR3 sequences, and 66% are seen once. Roughly 12% of the sample is held by the ten biggest clonotypes. RNA was isolated from bulk, unsorted tissue, and RNA quality was assessed with a NanoDrop ND-1000 and an Agilent 2100. Specimen: lung tumor tissue. These receptors originate from a man aged 25-45 years with non-small cell lung cancer.

Points on this clonotype: This may come from a read error, since a much larger clone is one base off. V usage is TRBV5-1 and J usage is TRBJ2-4, with D possibly being TRBD2 (6 bases). The CDR3 is 16 amino acids. Germline lookup yields CDR1 SGHRS and CDR2 YFSETQ. The CDR3 reads CSSSLNAGTEGNIQYF. CDR3 nucleotides: TGCTCCAGCAGCTTAAACGCCGGGACGGAGGGAAACATTCAGTACTTC.

In the case of this clonotype: A much bigger clone sits one base away, suggesting this may be a read error. The CDR3 DNA follows: TGCACCAGCCAAACTACTAGCGAGATCTACGAGCAGTACTTC. As protein: CTSQTTSEIYEQYF. The gene calls are TRBV10-2 and TRBJ2-7; TRBD2 matches 7 bases. The CDR3 totals 14 residues. CDR1 WSHSY and CDR2 SAAADI come from the germline V gene.

Of note for this clonotype: Since a much larger clone is just one base distant, this may be a read error. The chain uses TRBV20-1 and TRBJ2-7, with D uncertain. Trimming removed 2 bases from V and 5 bases from J, with 13 bases in between. Per germline, CDR1 DFQATT and CDR2 SNEGSKA (reference sequence). This CDR3 has 13 residues. CDR3 nucleotides: TGCAGTGCTAGATCGAGCATGTCCCACGAGCAGTACTTC. Its translation is CSARSSMSHEQYF.

As to this clonotype: This CDR3 fails to terminate in the conserved phenylalanine or tryptophan, so it likely reflects a read error. This chain's CDR3 is CSVRTSGDYNEQFL. In DNA form, the CDR3 reads TGCAGTGTAAGGACTAGCGGAGACTACAATGAGCAGTTCCTC. The chain uses TRBV20-1 and TRBJ2-1, with 10 bases fitting TRBD2. Germline loops: CDR1 DFQATT, CDR2 SNEGSKA (reference sequence). With V trimmed by 7 bases and J by 3 bases, 6 bases remained unmatched. This CDR3 has 14 residues.

The sample holds a few counts of this clonotype. This chain joins TRBV21-1 and TRBJ1-1. TRBV21-1 is annotated as a pseudogene. This CDR3 has 16 amino acids. CDR3 nucleotides: TGTGCCAGCAGCAAAGGGGTCCAGGCTTTGAACACTGAAGCTTTCTTT. Amino acid sequence: CASSKGVQALNTEAFF.

The chain joins TRBV11-2 to TRBJ2-3; tentatively, D is TRBD1 or TRBD2 (6 bases each). V lost 8 bases and J lost 5, with 26 bases in between. CDR3 length: 17 residues. Germline V gene lookup returns CDR1 SGHAT and CDR2 FQNNGV. CDR3 DNA: TGTGCCAGCTGTTTTTACCCAAGGGGGGTACACAGAGATACGCAGTATTTT. This sequence encodes CASCFYPRGVHRDTQYF.

With respect to this clonotype: One end of the junction does not line up with germline, which may come from a read error. The V gene is TRBV6-2 or TRBV6-3, the J gene TRBJ2-5; either TRBD1 or TRBD2 may fit D (6 bases each). This CDR3 region has 22 residues. CDR1 and CDR2 (germline): MNHEY, SVGEGT. The CDR3 sequence: CASSRAYGRAPYSWGAAETQYF. The CDR3 DNA reads as TGCGCCAGCAGTAGGGCATATGGCAGGGCCCCCTATAGCTGGGGGGCCGCGGAGACCCAGTACTTC.

Worth noting for this clonotype: A junction boundary mismatches the germline segment, possibly from a read error. The J gene is TRBJ1-1, the V gene TRBV20-1, with 12 bases aligning to TRBD1. Germline CDR1 is DFQATT and CDR2 is SNEGSKA (reference sequence). The CDR3 is 13 amino acids. The CDR3 here is CSARIQGQGAPIF. The DNA of the CDR3 is TGCAGTGCTAGAATTCAGGGACAGGGGGCTCCTATCTTT.

Remarks on this clonotype: A much larger clone lies a single base off, so this may be a read error. The chain recombines TRBV6-5 with TRBJ1-5; D unresolved. Trimming removed 10 bases at V and 6 bases at J, with 16 bases between. CDR1 and CDR2 from the germline V gene are MNHEY and SVGAGI. The length of the CDR3 is 13 residues. The CDR3 sequence is CATSRARTQPQHF. Here the CDR3 DNA reads TGTGCCACCTCGCGGGCAAGGACTCAGCCCCAGCATTTT.

Details on this clonotype: Given a much more abundant clone one base away, this may be a read error. This chain links TRBV20-1 with TRBJ2-1; D might be TRBD2 (6 bases). The CDR3 extends over 15 amino acids. Per the germline V gene, CDR1 is DFQATT and CDR2 is SNEGSKA (reference sequence). Deletions cut 0 bases from V and 6 bases from J, with 15 bases between. CDR3 protein: CSAREGGKAGNEQFF. The DNA for the CDR3 is TGCAGTGCTAGAGAGGGCGGGAAGGCAGGCAATGAGCAGTTCTTC.

Concerning this clonotype itself: A single base separates this from a much larger clone, so it may be a read error. CDR3 amino acids: CVSSQRTGKDIQYF. CDR3 bases: TGCGTCAGCAGCCAACGGACAGGGAAGGACATTCAGTACTTC. This sequence joins TRBV4-3 and TRBJ2-4; TRBD1 matches at 8 bases. The germline gives CDR1 LGHNA, CDR2 YSLEER. The CDR3 contains 14 residues.

As concerns this clonotype: This may be a read error: a much more frequent sequence differs by one nucleotide. The rearrangement uses TRBV20-1 and TRBJ2-2; D unclear. Looked up from germline, CDR1 is DFQATT and CDR2 is SNEGSKA (reference sequence). The CDR3 covers 13 residues. The CDR3 DNA reads as TGCAGTCCTAGTTCGGCGAACACCGGGGAGCTGTTTTTT. Residues: CSPSSANTGELFF.

Worth noting for this clonotype: At one end, the junction sequence differs from germline, possibly due to a read error. V is TRBV19 and J is TRBJ1-5, with D perhaps TRBD1 (6 bases). Per the germline V gene, CDR1 is LNHDA and CDR2 is SQIVND (reference sequence). CDR3 length equals 14 residues. The CDR3 is CASRLQGSNHPQHF. The DNA for the CDR3 is TGTGCCAGTAGACTACAGGGAAGCAATCATCCCCAGCATTTT.

This clonotype turned up a few times. Here the CDR3 omits its conserved ending phenylalanine or tryptophan, so a read error is the likely source. The chain has TRBV4-2 and TRBJ1-6; no definite D call. This CDR3 is 15 amino acids long. CDR1 is LGHNA, CDR2 YNFKEQ, per germline. V gave up 3 bases and J gave up 5 bases, with 11 bases separating them. DNA for the CDR3: TGTGCCAGCAGCCAGGACGTAGCAGATAATTCACCCCTCCACTAT. It specifies CASSQDVADNSPLHY.

Turning to this clonotype: At one end, the junction sequence differs from germline, possibly due to a read error. The rearrangement uses TRBV20-1 and TRBJ2-7; D is possibly TRBD1 or TRBD2 (5 bases each). Germline CDR1 and CDR2: DFQATT and SNEGSKA (reference sequence). This CDR3 has 11 amino acids. The CDR3 sequence: CSTRSGHEQYF. CDR3 bases: TGCAGTACTAGATCGGGGCACGAGCAGTACTTC.

V is TRBV20-1 and J is TRBJ2-3; D not resolved. The CDR3 has 12 residues. Germline V CDR1 and CDR2: DFQATT, SNEGSKA (reference sequence). With 6 bases removed from V and 6 bases from J, the gap between germline ends came to 13 bases. The CDR3 loop is CSARRPMDTQYF. The CDR3 DNA reads as TGCAGTGCAAGAAGGCCCATGGATACGCAGTATTTT.

Points on this clonotype: One end of the junction does not line up with germline, which may come from a read error. The chain links TRBV12-3 or TRBV12-4 to TRBJ2-3; D is possibly TRBD2 (6 bases). The CDR3 contains 13 residues. CDR3: CTSSWDLGDTQYF. The CDR3 coding sequence is TGTACCAGCAGTTGGGACTTGGGAGATACGCAGTATTTT.

Regarding this clonotype: In this CDR3 the conserved last residue, phenylalanine or tryptophan, is missing, so a read error is likely. This rearrangement joins TRBV4-1 to TRBJ2-4; D may be TRBD2 (6 bases). Germline CDR1 is MGHRA and CDR2 is YSYEKL. The CDR3 is made up of 15 amino acids. Trimming left V 1 base short and J 4 bases short, with 11 bases between. Written as DNA, the CDR3 is TGCGCCAGCAGCCAAGCGGGAGTAGCAAAAAACATTCAGTACTTG. Protein product: CASSQAGVAKNIQYL.

Turning to this clonotype: Just one base apart from a much larger clone, this may be a read error. This chain links TRBV4-1 with TRBJ2-2; possibly TRBD1 for D (6 bases). In germline, CDR1 is MGHRA, CDR2 YSYEKL. The CDR3 totals 16 residues. The CDR3 sequence is CTSSQDGRGNTGELFF. CDR3 coding DNA: TGCACCAGCAGCCAAGATGGCAGGGGGAACACCGGGGAGCTGTTTTTT.

Of note for this clonotype: A read error may account for a junction end that differs from germline. The chain is built from TRBV5-6 and TRBJ1-5, with 8 bases that match TRBD1. Germline V gene data show CDR1 as SGHDT and CDR2 as YYEEEE. CDR3 length: 16 amino acids. This CDR3 is CASSTGDRGNNQSQHF. Written as DNA, the CDR3 is TGCGCCAGCAGCACCGGAGACAGGGGAAACAATCAGTCCCAGCATTTT. The full variable domain, with the rest looked up from reference TRBV5-6 and TRBJ1-5, is DAGVTQSPTHLIKTRGQQVTLRCSPKSGHDTVSWYQQALGQGPQFIFQYYEEEERQRGNFPDRFSGHQFPNYSSELNVNALLLGDSALYLCASSTGDRGNNQSQHFGDGTRLSIL.

There are many counts of this clonotype. The chain recombines TRBV4-1 with TRBJ1-4; unclear D gene. The CDR3 is made up of 15 amino acids. CDR1 and CDR2 (germline): MGHRA, YSYEKL. V was cut by 0 bases and J by 10 bases, with 15 bases left in between. This CDR3 reads CASSQDAGNSAKLFF. The CDR3 DNA reads as TGCGCCAGCAGCCAAGATGCGGGGAATTCGGCAAAACTGTTTTTT.

A word on this clonotype: A read error may account for a junction end that differs from germline. The chain couples TRBV11-1 to TRBJ2-1, with D perhaps given as TRBD1 or TRBD2 (5 bases each). Per germline, CDR1 SGHAT and CDR2 FQDESV (reference sequence). The CDR3 sequence is 13 residues long. The CDR3 loop reads CASSYGTNNEKFF. Here the CDR3 DNA reads TGTGCCAGCAGCTATGGGACCAACAATGAGAAGTTCTTC.

Remarks on this clonotype: A junction boundary mismatches the germline segment, possibly from a read error. The V gene is TRBV29-1, the J gene TRBJ1-2, with D unclear. Germline CDR1 is SQVTM and CDR2 is ANQGSEA. The CDR3 consists of 15 residues. The CDR3 is CCFDVARAILGGYTF. CDR3 DNA sequence: TGTTGCTTTGATGTGGCAAGGGCGATCCTGGGAGGCTACACCTTC. Complete variable domain (other parts from reference TRBV29-1 and TRBJ1-2): SAVISQKPSRDICQRGTSLTIQCQVDSQVTMMFWYRQQPGQSLTLIATANQGSEATYESGFVIDKFPISRPNLTFSTLTVSNMSPEDSSIYLCCFDVARAILGGYTFGSGTRLTVV.

This clonotype occurred a few times. CDR3 in DNA: TGTGCCACCAGCAGAGAGACGACACAAACCTACGAGCAGTACTTC. Amino acids: CATSRETTQTYEQYF. This rearrangement joins TRBV15 to TRBJ2-7; D is uncertain. The CDR3 is made up of 15 amino acids. V gave up 0 bases and J gave up 2 bases, with 11 bases separating them. CDR1 is LNHNV, CDR2 YYDKDF, per germline (reference sequence).

Points on this clonotype: A much larger clone lies one base from this, so it may be a read error. The gene calls are TRBV6-6 and TRBJ1-5; D perhaps matches TRBD1 (5 bases). This CDR3 contains 15 residues. The germline V and J ends were trimmed by 6 bases and 6 bases, with 18 bases remaining between them. From germline, CDR1 is MNHNY and CDR2 SVGAGI (reference sequence). CDR3 protein: CASSRRGGRRQPQHF. The DNA for the CDR3 is TGTGCCAGCAGCAGGCGCGGGGGTAGGCGTCAGCCCCAGCATTTT.

Details on this clonotype: A read error may produce the germline difference seen at one junction end. The genes are TRBV20-1 and TRBJ2-1; D ambiguous. The V gene's germline CDR1 is DFQATT and CDR2 SNEGSKA (reference sequence). This CDR3 spans 13 amino acids. CDR3 in DNA: TGCAGTCCTAGAGATGGTCTTTCGAATGAACAATTCTTC. Its protein product is CSPRDGLSNEQFF.

As concerns this clonotype: No conserved phenylalanine or tryptophan is present at the end of the CDR3, so a read error is the likely explanation. It is unclear where the CDR3 begins or ends on the DNA, so no DNA is shown, and the CDR3 is as TCRdb lists it. The V gene is TRBV20-1, the J gene TRBJ2-1; the D segment call TRBD2 is taken from the table without a DNA check. CDR1 and CDR2 (germline): DFQATT, SNEGSKA (reference sequence). The length of the CDR3 is 16 amino acids, counting both ends. This chain's CDR3 is CSAQTSGRVTYNEEFL.

This clonotype was counted at least ten times. The chain links TRBV6-2 or TRBV6-3 to TRBJ2-7, with D possibly being TRBD2 (7 bases). Trimming shortened V by 6 bases and J by 2 bases, and 14 bases separated the two germline ends. This CDR3 region has 14 residues. CDR1 is MNHEY and CDR2 is SVGEGT in the germline V gene. DNA of the CDR3: TGTGCCAGCAGATCCGGGGGGCACCCCTACGAGCAGTACTTC. It encodes CASRSGGHPYEQYF.

V and J are TRBV11-2 and TRBJ2-7; D may be TRBD1 (6 bases). The CDR3 sequence is 19 residues long. V lost 0 bases to trimming and J lost 0 bases, with 21 bases between them. Germline loops: CDR1 SGHAT, CDR2 FQNNGV. CDR3 coding DNA: TGTGCCAGCAGCTTAGATTTAAACAGTATGACAGGCCCCTCCTACGAGCAGTACTTC. Translation gives CASSLDLNSMTGPSYEQYF.

On this clonotype itself: A much larger clone lies one base from this, so it may be a read error. The chain employs TRBV12-3 or TRBV12-4 and TRBJ1-1; D is uncertain. The CDR3 runs 14 residues. The CDR3 region is CASTLNLMNTEAFF. The CDR3 DNA follows: TGTGCCAGCACTTTAAACCTCATGAACACTGAAGCTTTCTTT.